The clone carrying this T cell receptor beta chain appeared a single time. The same CDR3 arises from other DNA sequences in this sample as well. The entry originates in a study of cytomegalovirus exposure and HLA in healthy donors. The V gene's germline CDR1 is SGHRS and CDR2 YFSETQ. J gave up 0 bases and V 0 bases, and 1 base lay outside the gene matches. This CDR3 is built from 15 residues. It was with 60 Vbeta and 13 Jbeta primers that the PCR ran. Produced via immunoSEQ multiplex PCR; TCRdb's table is partial and in-frame only. The table lists about 69,000 clones, approximately 72% of them singletons.

The sequencing input was PBMCs. The chain uses TRBV5-1 and TRBJ2-3, with 7 bases lining up with TRBD1. This TCR came from a woman in her twenties or thirties in good health and CMV-seronegative. CDR3 bases: TGCGCCAGCAGCTTGGGAGGGGGCAGCACAGATACGCAGTATTTT. Translation: CASSLGGGSTDTQYF.